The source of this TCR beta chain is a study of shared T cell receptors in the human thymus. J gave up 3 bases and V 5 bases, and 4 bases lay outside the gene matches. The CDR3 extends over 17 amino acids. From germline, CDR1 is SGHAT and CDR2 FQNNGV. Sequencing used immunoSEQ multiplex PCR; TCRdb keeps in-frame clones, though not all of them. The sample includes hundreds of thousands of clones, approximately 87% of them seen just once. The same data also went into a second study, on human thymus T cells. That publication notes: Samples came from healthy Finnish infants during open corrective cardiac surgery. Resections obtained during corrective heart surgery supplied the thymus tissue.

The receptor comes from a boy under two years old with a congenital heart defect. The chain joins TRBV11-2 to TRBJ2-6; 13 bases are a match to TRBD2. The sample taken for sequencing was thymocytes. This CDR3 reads CASSHGLAGVGANVLTF. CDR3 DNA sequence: TGTGCCAGCAGCCACGGACTAGCGGGAGTTGGGGCCAACGTCCTGACTTTC.